The 6 T cell receptor beta chains listed next were all sequenced from one sample in a study of identical twins. TCRdb redid the calling of the 5' RACE reads with MiXCR, one entry per CDR3 protein. The table records roughly 470,000 distinct CDR3 sequences, over 11% of them present only once. A further study also used this sample, focusing on yellow fever vaccine responses in identical twins.

Sequenced material: CD4+ T cells sorted from blood. Receptors were obtained from a woman between 18 and 29 years old in good health.

J is TRBJ2-1 and V is TRBV9; 11 positions match TRBD2. Germline trimming cut 0 bases from V and 6 bases from J; bases unmatched to any gene: 2. CDR3 length: 15 residues. Germline V lookup: CDR1 SGDLS, CDR2 YYNGEE. Here the CDR3 reads CASSVVLAGANEQFF. DNA for the CDR3: TGTGCCAGCAGCGTAGTACTAGCGGGAGCCAATGAGCAGTTCTTC.

This clonotype was counted many times. The chain couples TRBV7-2 to TRBJ2-4; 8 nucleotides agree with TRBD2. The J segment lost 6 bases and the V segment lost 3 bases, leaving 10 bases of the junction unmatched. The germline V gene encodes CDR1 SGHTA and CDR2 FQGNSA. This CDR3 is 16 amino acids long. The CDR3 protein is CASSLGPGGTGNIQYF. The CDR3 bases are TGTGCCAGCAGCTTGGGCCCGGGAGGGACGGGAAACATTCAGTACTTC.

This rearrangement joins TRBV20-1 to TRBJ2-1; 10 nucleotides agree with TRBD2. J gave up 13 bases and V 6 bases, and 15 bases lay outside the gene matches. This CDR3 contains 14 residues. Germline-derived CDR1 and CDR2 are DFQATT and SNEGSKA (reference sequence). Here the CDR3 DNA reads TGCAGTGCCCGGATTAGCGGGGGGAACAATGGCCAGTTCTTC. Translated: CSARISGGNNGQFF.

The chain joins TRBV3-1 to TRBJ2-2, with D unclear. Germline V gene lookup returns CDR1 LGHDT and CDR2 YNNKEL (reference sequence). This CDR3 has 14 residues. V was trimmed by 2 bases and J by 4 bases, leaving 8 bases between them. The CDR3: CASSQRTATGELFF. For the CDR3, the DNA is TGTGCCAGCAGCCAAAGAACGGCCACCGGGGAGCTGTTTTTT.

This clonotype has just a few counts. The CDR3 loop is CASITSGGYNEQFF. CDR3 in DNA: TGTGCCAGCATTACTAGCGGGGGGTACAATGAGCAGTTCTTC. The chain couples TRBV2 to TRBJ2-1; 12 nucleotides match TRBD2. V shed 7 bases, J shed 4 bases, and the junction held 2 bases outside the gene matches. This CDR3 region has 14 residues. Germline CDR1 SNHLY, CDR2 FYNNEI.

The gene calls are TRBV10-3 and TRBJ2-3, with D possibly TRBD2 on 5 matching bases. This CDR3 is built from 13 residues. The ends were cut back, 10 bases at V and 1 base at J, with 12 bases in the middle. Germline lookup yields CDR1 ENHRY and CDR2 SYGVKD. The CDR3: CASQEAGTDTQYF. In nucleotides, the CDR3 is TGTGCCAGCCAGGAGGCGGGCACAGATACGCAGTATTTT.